Below, one T cell receptor beta chain is given with its context. TCR beta sequences were obtained from blood CD8+ and CD4+ T cells. TEMRA cells were FACS-enriched, while CD8+ and CD4+ T cells were negatively isolated. The sample comes from a study of CD8 T cells in Susac syndrome. Reverse transcription of roughly 0.5 to 1 ug RNA was carried out with random hexamers. Amplification of TCR beta CDR3 was carried out by immunoSEQ multiplex PCR, which covered 54 Vbeta and 13 Jbeta segments. TCRdb recomputed calls from the immunoSEQ multiplex PCR reads with MiXCR, one row per CDR3 protein. The table has a few hundred thousand distinct CDR3 sequences, around 92% seen once. Germline V gene sequence: CDR1 DFQATT, CDR2 SNEGSKA (reference sequence). The CDR3 length is 16 residues. The germline V and J ends were trimmed by 3 bases and 2 bases, with 20 bases remaining between them.

Sequencing was performed on CD4+ T cells from PBMCs. V gene TRBV20-1 combines with J gene TRBJ2-7, with D tentatively TRBD2 (5 bases). The sequence was collected from a human donor with multiple sclerosis. The CDR3 nucleotides are TGCAGTGCTAGTTCTATAACCGGGGTTGGACCCTACGAGCAGTACTTC. This encodes CSASSITGVGPYEQYF.